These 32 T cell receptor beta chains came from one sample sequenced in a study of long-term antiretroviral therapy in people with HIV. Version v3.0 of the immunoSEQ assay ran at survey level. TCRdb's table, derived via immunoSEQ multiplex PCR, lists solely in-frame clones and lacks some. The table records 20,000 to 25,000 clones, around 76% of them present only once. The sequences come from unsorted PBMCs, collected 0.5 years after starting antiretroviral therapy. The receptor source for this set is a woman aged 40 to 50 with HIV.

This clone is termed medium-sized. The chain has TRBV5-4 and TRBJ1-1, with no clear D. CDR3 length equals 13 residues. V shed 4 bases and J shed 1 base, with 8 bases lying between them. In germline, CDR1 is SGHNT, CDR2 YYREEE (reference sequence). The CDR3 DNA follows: TGTGCCAGCAGCCCTACACCGAACACTGAAGCTTTCTTT. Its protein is CASSPTPNTEAFF.

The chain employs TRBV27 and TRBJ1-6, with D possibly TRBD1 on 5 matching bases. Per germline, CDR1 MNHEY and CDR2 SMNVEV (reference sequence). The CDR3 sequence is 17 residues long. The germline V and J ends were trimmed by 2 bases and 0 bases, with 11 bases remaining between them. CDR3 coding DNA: TGTGCCAGCAGTTTAGACAGAGTAAGCTCCTATAATTCACCCCTCCACTTT. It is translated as CASSLDRVSSYNSPLHF.

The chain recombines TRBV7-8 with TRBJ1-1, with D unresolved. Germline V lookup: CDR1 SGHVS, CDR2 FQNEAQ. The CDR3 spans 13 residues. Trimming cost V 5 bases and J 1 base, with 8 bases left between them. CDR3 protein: CASSVRGNTEAFF. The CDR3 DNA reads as TGTGCCAGCAGCGTCCGGGGGAACACTGAAGCTTTCTTT. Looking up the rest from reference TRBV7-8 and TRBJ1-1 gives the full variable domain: GAGVSQSPRYKVAKRGQDVALRCDPISGHVSLFWYQQALGQGPEFLTYFQNEAQLDKSGLPSDRFFAERPEGSVSTLKIQRTQQEDSAVYLCASSVRGNTEAFFGQGTRLTVV.

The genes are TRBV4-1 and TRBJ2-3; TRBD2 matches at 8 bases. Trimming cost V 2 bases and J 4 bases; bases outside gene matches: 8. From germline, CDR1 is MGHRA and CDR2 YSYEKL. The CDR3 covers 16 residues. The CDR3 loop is CASSQTRGGQADTQYF. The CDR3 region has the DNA TGCGCCAGCAGCCAAACCCGGGGGGGCCAAGCAGATACGCAGTATTTT.

The CDR3 protein is CASSQVGTTNSIYF. The CDR3 DNA reads as TGCGCCAGCAGCCAAGTGGGGACTACGAACTCCATATATTTT. The rearrangement joins TRBV4-3 to TRBJ1-3, with D tentatively TRBD1 (5 bases). In germline, CDR1 is LGHNA, CDR2 YSLEER. The CDR3 runs to 14 residues. The ends were cut back, 1 base at V and 11 bases at J, with 15 bases in the middle.

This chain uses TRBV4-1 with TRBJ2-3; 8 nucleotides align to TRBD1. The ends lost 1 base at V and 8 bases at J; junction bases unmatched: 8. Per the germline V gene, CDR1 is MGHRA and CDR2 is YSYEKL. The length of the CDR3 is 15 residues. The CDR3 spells CASSQVGQGKGTQYF. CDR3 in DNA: TGCGCCAGCAGCCAAGTTGGACAGGGAAAGGGTACGCAGTATTTT.

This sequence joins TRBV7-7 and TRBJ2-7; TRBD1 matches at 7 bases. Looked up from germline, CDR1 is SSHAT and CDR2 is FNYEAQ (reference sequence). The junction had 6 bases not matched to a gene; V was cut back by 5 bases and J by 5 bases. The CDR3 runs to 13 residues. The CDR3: CASSPDRVHEQYF. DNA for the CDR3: TGTGCCAGCAGCCCTGACAGGGTCCACGAGCAGTACTTC.

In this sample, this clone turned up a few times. This CDR3 is CASSVHQDSYNSPLHF. In DNA, the CDR3 is TGTGCCAGCAGCGTTCATCAGGACAGCTATAATTCACCCCTCCACTTT. The V call is TRBV9, the J call TRBJ1-6; D might be TRBD1 (6 bases). V lost 2 bases and J 3 bases, leaving 12 bases between the germline ends. This CDR3 has 16 amino acids. From germline, CDR1 is SGDLS and CDR2 YYNGEE. The full variable domain, completed using reference TRBV9 and TRBJ1-6, is DSGVTQTPKHLITATGQRVTLRCSPRSGDLSVYWYQQSLDQGLQFLIQYYNGEERAKGNILERFSAQQFPDLHSELNLSSLELGDSALYFCASSVHQDSYNSPLHFGNGTRLTVT.

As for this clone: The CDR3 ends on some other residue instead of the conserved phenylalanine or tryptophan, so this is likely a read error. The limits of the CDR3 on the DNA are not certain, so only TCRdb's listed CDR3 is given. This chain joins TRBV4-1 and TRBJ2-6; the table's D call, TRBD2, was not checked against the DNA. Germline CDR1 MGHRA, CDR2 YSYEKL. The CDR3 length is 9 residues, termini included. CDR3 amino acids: CASSQVSSG.

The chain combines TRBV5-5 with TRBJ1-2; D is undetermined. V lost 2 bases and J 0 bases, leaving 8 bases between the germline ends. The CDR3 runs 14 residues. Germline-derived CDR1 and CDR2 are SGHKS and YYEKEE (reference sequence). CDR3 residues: CASSLDGTNYGYTF. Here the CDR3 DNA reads TGTGCCAGCAGCTTAGACGGGACTAACTATGGCTACACCTTC.

The CDR3 sequence: CASSPRGADTQYF. DNA of the CDR3: TGTGCCAGCAGTCCTAGAGGGGCAGATACGCAGTATTTT. The chain recombines TRBV7-3 with TRBJ2-3; tentatively, D is TRBD1 or TRBD2 (5 bases each). This CDR3 comprises 13 residues. V lost 6 bases and J 4 bases, leaving 11 bases between the germline ends. In germline, CDR1 is SGHTA, CDR2 FQGTGA.

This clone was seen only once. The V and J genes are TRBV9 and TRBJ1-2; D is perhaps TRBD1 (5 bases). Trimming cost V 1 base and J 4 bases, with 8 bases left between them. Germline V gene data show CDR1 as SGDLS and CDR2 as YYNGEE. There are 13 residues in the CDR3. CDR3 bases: TGTGCCAGCAGCGTATGGGGGGGCTATGGCTACACCTTC. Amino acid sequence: CASSVWGGYGYTF.

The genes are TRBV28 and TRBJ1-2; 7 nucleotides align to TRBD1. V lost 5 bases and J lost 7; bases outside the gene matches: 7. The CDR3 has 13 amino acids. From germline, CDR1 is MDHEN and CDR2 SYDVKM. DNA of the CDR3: TGTGCCAGCAGTCCCTCAGGGGGTGCTGGCTACACCTTC. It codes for CASSPSGGAGYTF.

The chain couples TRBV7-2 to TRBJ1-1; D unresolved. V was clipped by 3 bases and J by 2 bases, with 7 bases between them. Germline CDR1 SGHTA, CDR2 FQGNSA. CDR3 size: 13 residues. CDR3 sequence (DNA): TGTGCCAGCAGCTTTACAGCAAACACTGAAGCTTTCTTT. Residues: CASSFTANTEAFF. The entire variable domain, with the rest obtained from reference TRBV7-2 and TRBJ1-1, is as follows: GAGVSQSPSNKVTEKGKDVELRCDPISGHTALYWYRQSLGQGLEFLIYFQGNSAPDKSGLPSDRFSAERTGGSVSTLTIQRTQQEDSAVYLCASSFTANTEAFFGQGTRLTVV.

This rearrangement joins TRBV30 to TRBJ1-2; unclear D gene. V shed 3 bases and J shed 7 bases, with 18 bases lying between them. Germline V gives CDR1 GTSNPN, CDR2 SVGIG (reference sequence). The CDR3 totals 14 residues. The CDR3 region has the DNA TGTGCCTGGAGGGTCTGGTTACCTCCGCGTGGCTACACCTTC. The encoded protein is CAWRVWLPPRGYTF.

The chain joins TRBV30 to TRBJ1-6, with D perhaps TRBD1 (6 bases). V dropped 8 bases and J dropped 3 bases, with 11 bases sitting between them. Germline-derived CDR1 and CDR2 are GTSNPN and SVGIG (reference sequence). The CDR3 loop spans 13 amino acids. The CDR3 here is CALGDIYNSPLHF. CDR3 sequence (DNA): TGTGCCCTTGGGGACATCTATAATTCACCCCTCCACTTT.

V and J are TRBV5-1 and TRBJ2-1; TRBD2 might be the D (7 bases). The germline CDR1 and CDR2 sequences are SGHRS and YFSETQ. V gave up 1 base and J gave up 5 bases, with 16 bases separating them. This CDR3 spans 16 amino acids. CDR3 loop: CASSLHGGLKNNEQFF. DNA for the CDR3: TGCGCCAGCAGCTTGCACGGGGGGCTAAAGAACAATGAGCAGTTCTTC. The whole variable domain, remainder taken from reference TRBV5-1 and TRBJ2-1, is KAGVTQTPRYLIKTRGQQVTLSCSPISGHRSVSWYQQTPGQGLQFLFEYFSETQRNKGNFPGRFSGRQFSNSRSEMNVSTLELGDSALYLCASSLHGGLKNNEQFFGPGTRLTVL.

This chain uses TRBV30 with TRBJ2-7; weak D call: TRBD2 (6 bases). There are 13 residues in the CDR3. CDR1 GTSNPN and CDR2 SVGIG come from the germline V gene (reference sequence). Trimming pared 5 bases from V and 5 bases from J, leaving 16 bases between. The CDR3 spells CAWAPGANHEQYF. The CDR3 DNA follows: TGTGCCTGGGCGCCGGGAGCCAACCACGAGCAGTACTTC.

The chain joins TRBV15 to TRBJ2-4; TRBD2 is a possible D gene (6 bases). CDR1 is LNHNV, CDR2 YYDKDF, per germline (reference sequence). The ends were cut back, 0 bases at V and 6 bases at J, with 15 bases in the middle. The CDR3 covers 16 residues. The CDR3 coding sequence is TGTGCCACCAGCAGAGATGCAGGGACTGGGGGAAACATTCAGTACTTC. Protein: CATSRDAGTGGNIQYF.

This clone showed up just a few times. CDR3 protein: CASSIEFWATAGANVLTF. DNA for the CDR3: TGTGCCAGTAGTATAGAGTTTTGGGCAACCGCTGGGGCCAACGTCCTGACTTTC. This chain joins TRBV19 and TRBJ2-6; D not resolved. Trimming left V 0 bases short and J 2 bases short, with 14 bases between. The CDR3 loop spans 18 amino acids. Germline V gene lookup returns CDR1 LNHDA and CDR2 SQIVND (reference sequence).

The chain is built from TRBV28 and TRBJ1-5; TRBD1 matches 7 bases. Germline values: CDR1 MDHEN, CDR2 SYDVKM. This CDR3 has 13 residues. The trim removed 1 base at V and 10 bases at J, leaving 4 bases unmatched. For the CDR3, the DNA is TGTGCCAGCAGTTTATCGCAGGGGGATCCCCAGCATTTT. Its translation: CASSLSQGDPQHF.

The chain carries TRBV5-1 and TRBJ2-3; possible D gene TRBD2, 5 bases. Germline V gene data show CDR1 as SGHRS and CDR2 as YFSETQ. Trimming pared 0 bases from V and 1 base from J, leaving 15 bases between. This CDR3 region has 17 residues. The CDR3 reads CASSLELRGVGTDTQYF. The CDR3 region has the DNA TGCGCCAGCAGCTTGGAACTACGGGGAGTGGGCACAGATACGCAGTATTTT.

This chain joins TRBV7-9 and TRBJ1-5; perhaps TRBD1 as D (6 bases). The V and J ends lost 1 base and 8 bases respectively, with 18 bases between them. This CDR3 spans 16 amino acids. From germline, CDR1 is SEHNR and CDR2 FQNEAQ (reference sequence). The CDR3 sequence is CASSLGAGGDGEPQHF. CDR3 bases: TGTGCCAGCAGCTTAGGGGCCGGGGGCGACGGGGAGCCCCAGCATTTT.

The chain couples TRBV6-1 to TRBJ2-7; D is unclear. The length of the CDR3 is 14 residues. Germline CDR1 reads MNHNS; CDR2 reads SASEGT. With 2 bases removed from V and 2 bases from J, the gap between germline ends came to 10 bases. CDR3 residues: CASSEPEAAYEQYF. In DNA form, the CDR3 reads TGTGCCAGCAGTGAACCCGAGGCGGCCTACGAGCAGTACTTC.

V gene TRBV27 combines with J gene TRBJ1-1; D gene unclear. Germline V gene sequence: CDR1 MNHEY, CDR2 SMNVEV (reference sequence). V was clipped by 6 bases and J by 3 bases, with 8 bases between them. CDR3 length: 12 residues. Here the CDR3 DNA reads TGTGCCAGCAGGTCAGGATACACTGAAGCTTTCTTT. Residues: CASRSGYTEAFF.

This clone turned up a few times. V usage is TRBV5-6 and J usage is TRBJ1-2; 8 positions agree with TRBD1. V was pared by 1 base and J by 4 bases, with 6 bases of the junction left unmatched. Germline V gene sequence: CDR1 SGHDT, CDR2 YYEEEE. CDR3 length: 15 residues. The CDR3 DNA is TGTGCCAGCAGCTTGTATCAGGGGGCGGGCTATGGCTACACCTTC. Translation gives CASSLYQGAGYGYTF.

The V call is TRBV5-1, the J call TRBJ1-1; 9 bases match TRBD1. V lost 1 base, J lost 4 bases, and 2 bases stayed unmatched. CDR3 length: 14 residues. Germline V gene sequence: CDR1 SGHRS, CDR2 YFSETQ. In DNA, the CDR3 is TGCGCCAGCAGCTTGACAGGGGGCCGCACTGAAGCTTTCTTT. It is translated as CASSLTGGRTEAFF. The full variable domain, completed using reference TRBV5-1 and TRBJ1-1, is KAGVTQTPRYLIKTRGQQVTLSCSPISGHRSVSWYQQTPGQGLQFLFEYFSETQRNKGNFPGRFSGRQFSNSRSEMNVSTLELGDSALYLCASSLTGGRTEAFFGQGTRLTVV.

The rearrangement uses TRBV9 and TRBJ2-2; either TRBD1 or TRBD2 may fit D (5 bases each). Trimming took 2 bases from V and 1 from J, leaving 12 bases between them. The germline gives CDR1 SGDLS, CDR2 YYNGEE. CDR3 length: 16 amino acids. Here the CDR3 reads CASSVGRAGNTGELFF. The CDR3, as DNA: TGTGCCAGCAGCGTGGGCAGGGCGGGGAACACCGGGGAGCTGTTTTTT.

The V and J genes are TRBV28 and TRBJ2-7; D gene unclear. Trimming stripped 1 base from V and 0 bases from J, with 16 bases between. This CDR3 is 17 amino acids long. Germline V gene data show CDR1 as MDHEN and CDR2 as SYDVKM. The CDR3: CASSLLQELKPSYEQYF. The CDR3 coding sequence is TGTGCCAGCAGTTTATTACAAGAACTTAAGCCCTCCTACGAGCAGTACTTC.

The CDR3 bases are TGTGCCAGAAGCTTAAGGGTGGTGAACACTGAAGCTTTCTTT. Its translation is CARSLRVVNTEAFF. The chain uses TRBV5-3 and TRBJ1-1; D is uncertain. TRBV5-3 is annotated as an ORF whose role is uncertain. The CDR3 extends over 14 amino acids. Trimming shortened V by 2 bases and J by 0 bases, and 8 bases separated the two germline ends.

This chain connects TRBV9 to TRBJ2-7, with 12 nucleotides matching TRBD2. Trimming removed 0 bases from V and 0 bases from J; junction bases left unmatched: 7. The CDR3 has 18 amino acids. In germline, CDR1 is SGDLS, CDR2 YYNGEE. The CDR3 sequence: CASSVGRTSGASSYEQYF. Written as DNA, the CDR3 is TGTGCCAGCAGCGTAGGGAGGACTAGCGGGGCGAGCTCCTACGAGCAGTACTTC.

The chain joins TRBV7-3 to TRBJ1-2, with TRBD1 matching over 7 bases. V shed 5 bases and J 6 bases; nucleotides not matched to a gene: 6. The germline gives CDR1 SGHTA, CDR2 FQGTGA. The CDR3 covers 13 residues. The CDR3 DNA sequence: TGTGCCAGCAGCCGGGACAGCCTAGATGGCTACACCTTC. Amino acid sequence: CASSRDSLDGYTF. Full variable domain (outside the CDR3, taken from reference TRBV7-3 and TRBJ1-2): GAGVSQTPSNKVTEKGKYVELRCDPISGHTALYWYRQSLGQGPEFLIYFQGTGAADDSGLPNDRFFAVRPEGSVSTLKIQRTERGDSAVYLCASSRDSLDGYTFGSGTRLTVV.